The source of this T cell receptor beta chain is a study of T-cell memory formation after mild COVID-19. General study findings and limits: CD4/CD8 balance characterized clones contracting day 15 to 85, and CD4+ skew characterized later expanders.

TCRdb reanalysed the 5' RACE reads using MiXCR and keeps one entry per CDR3 protein. The table has some 260,000 distinct CDR3 sequences, around 15% seen once. This clonotype was counted only a few times. Antigen: not known. The origin of this receptor is a man between 18 and 29 years old who had mild COVID-19 (a few samples of this study predate the infection). Cell type and time point are not known. Sequenced material: PBMCs or a T cell subset sorted from them (not recorded which).

The CDR3 region is CAIRVAGANVLTF. CDR3 DNA sequence: TGTGCCATCCGTGTGGCTGGGGCCAACGTCCTGACTTTC. V and J are TRBV7-2 and TRBJ2-6; D is uncertain. V lost 10 bases to trimming and J lost 2 bases, with 9 bases between them. The CDR3 contains 13 residues. Looked up from germline, CDR1 is SGHTA and CDR2 is FQGNSA. The complete variable domain, with remaining parts taken from reference TRBV7-2 and TRBJ2-6, reads GAGVSQSPSNKVTEKGKDVELRCDPISGHTALYWYRQSLGQGLEFLIYFQGNSAPDKSGLPSDRFSAERTGGSVSTLTIQRTQQEDSAVYLCAIRVAGANVLTFGAGSRLTVL.